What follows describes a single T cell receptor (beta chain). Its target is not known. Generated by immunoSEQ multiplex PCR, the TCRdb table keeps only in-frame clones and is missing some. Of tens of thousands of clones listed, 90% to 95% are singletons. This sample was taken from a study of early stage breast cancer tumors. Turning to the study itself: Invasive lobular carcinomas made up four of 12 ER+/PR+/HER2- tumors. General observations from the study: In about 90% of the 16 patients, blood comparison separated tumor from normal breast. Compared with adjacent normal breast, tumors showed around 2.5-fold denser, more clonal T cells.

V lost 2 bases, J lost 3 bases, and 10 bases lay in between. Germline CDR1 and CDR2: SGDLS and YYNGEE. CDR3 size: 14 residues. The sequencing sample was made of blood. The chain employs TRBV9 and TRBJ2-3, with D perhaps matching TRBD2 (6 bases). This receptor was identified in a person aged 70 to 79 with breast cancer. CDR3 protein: CASSVSLATDTQYF. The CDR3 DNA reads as TGTGCCAGCAGCGTTTCGCTAGCGACAGATACGCAGTATTTT. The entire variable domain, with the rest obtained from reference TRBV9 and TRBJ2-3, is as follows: DSGVTQTPKHLITATGQRVTLRCSPRSGDLSVYWYQQSLDQGLQFLIQYYNGEERAKGNILERFSAQQFPDLHSELNLSSLELGDSALYFCASSVSLATDTQYFGPGTRLTVL.